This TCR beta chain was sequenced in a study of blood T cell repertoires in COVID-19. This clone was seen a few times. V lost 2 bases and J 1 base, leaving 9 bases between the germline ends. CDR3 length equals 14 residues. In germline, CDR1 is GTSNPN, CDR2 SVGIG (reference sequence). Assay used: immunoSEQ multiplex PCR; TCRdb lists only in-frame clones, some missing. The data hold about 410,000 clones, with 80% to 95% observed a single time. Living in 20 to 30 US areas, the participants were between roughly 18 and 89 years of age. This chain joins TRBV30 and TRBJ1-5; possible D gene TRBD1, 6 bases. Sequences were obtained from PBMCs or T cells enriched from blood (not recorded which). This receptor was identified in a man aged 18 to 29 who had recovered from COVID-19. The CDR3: CAWSQTGSNQPQHF. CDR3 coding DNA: TGTGCCTGGAGTCAGACAGGCAGCAATCAGCCCCAGCATTTT.